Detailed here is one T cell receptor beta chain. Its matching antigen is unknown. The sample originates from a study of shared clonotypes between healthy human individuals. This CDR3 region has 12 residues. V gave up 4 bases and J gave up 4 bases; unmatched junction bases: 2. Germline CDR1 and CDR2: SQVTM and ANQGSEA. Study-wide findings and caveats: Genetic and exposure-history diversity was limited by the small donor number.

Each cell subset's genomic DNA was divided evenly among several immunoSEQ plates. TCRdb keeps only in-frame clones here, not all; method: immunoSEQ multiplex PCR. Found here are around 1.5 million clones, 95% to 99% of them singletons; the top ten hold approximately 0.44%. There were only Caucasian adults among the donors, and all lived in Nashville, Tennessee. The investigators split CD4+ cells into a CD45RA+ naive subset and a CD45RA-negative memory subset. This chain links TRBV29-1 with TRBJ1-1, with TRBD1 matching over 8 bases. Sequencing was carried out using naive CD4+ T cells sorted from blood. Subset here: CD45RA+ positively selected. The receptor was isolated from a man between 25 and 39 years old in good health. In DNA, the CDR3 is TGCAGCGTTGCACAGGGGGGCACTGAAGCTTTCTTT. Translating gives CSVAQGGTEAFF.